This record concerns one T cell receptor (beta chain) sequence. This sample was taken from a study of blood T cell repertoires in COVID-19. Study-wide context: Donors in the United States, Italy and Spain gave samples during acute or convalescent COVID-19. Sources were T cells, B-cell-depleted T cells, or PBMCs; the material itself was cDNA or gDNA.

Trimming cost V 7 bases and J 0 bases, with 8 bases left between them. The CDR3 extends over 13 amino acids. CDR1 and CDR2 from the germline V gene are MRHNA and SNTAGT. Methods used by the authors: Amplifying reference gene primers gave estimates of nucleated cell counts. Only in-frame clones appear in the TCRdb table, and some are missing; sequencing was by immunoSEQ multiplex PCR. Clone size and the V and J calls come from that table; the DNA yielded D and trimming. Of around 180,000 clones detected, under 80% appear once; the ten largest clones hold less than 3%. The chain employs TRBV6-4 and TRBJ2-3; tentatively, D is TRBD1 (5 bases). The sequence came from a woman aged 80 or over with acute or convalescent COVID-19. The source material was peripheral blood. The CDR3: CASKDSSTDTQYF. The CDR3 nucleotides read TGTGCCAGCAAAGACAGTAGCACAGATACGCAGTATTTT.